The present T cell receptor beta chain was sequenced within a study of T cell responses to AZD1222 COVID-19 vaccine. The data were produced by immunoSEQ multiplex PCR, yet TCRdb's version contains in-frame clones alone and is incomplete. The data hold 130,000 or so clones, with roughly 91% observed a single time. A note on this clone: As yet, its antigen is unknown.

CDR1 and CDR2 from the germline V gene are SGHDT and YYEEEE. The CDR3 is made up of 15 amino acids. The J segment lost 5 bases and the V segment lost 4 bases, leaving 5 bases of the junction unmatched. General observations from the study: With two AZD1222 doses given, Spike-specific TCR breadth and depth both rose. The donors showed a predominance of white British ancestry and of females, with possible underestimation of clonal diversity. Repertoires were collected only later (after the peak T cell response had occurred). Reportedly, nearly half of unique spike TCRs recognized epitopes outside B.1.351/B.1.1.7 mutations.

The specimen was peripheral blood, collected 28 days after the second AZD1222 dose. J is TRBJ2-7 and V is TRBV5-6; 14 bases map to TRBD2. This TCR came from an adult who received the AZD1222 COVID-19 vaccine. The CDR3 coding sequence is TGTGCCAGCAGCCGGGGACTAGCGGGGGTTGACGAGCAGTACTTC. Its protein product is CASSRGLAGVDEQYF. Full variable domain (missing parts from reference TRBV5-6 and TRBJ2-7): DAGVTQSPTHLIKTRGQQVTLRCSPKSGHDTVSWYQQALGQGPQFIFQYYEEEERQRGNFPDRFSGHQFPNYSSELNVNALLLGDSALYLCASSRGLAGVDEQYFGPGTRLTVT.